This T cell receptor (beta chain) derives from a study of siplizumab effects on memory and regulatory T cells. Study-wide points: Memory cells seemed less diverse than naive T cells, which also seemed major contributors to the alloresponse.

Clones were sequenced by immunoSEQ multiplex PCR, and TCRdb holds only the in-frame ones, with some missing. This table holds some 120,000 clones, around 94% found once. V lost 4 bases and J lost 6; bases outside the gene matches: 8. The germline V gene has CDR1 SGHDT and CDR2 YYEEEE. The CDR3 extends over 14 amino acids. With regard to this clone: The antigen remains unidentified.

The receptor comes from a human donor in good health. The rearrangement uses TRBV5-6 and TRBJ2-3; 7 nucleotides match TRBD1. Sequencing was performed on non-Treg CD4+ T cells sorted from blood. CDR3 sequence (DNA): TGTGCCAGCAGCCGACAGGGTTCGACCGATACGCAGTATTTT. Protein: CASSRQGSTDTQYF.